The 24 T cell receptor beta chains given below trace back to one sample, sequenced in a study of T cell responses to AZD1222 COVID-19 vaccine. Here immunoSEQ multiplex PCR was the method, and the copy in TCRdb shows in-frame clones only, minus some. This table holds about 120,000 clones, 91% found once. The sequencing here drew on peripheral blood, taken on day 0 of AZD1222 vaccination. These receptors were obtained from an adult in good health.

V gene TRBV9 combines with J gene TRBJ1-2; D gene ambiguous. V was clipped by 7 bases and J by 5 bases, with 12 bases between them. The CDR3 length is 12 residues. CDR1 is SGDLS, CDR2 YYNGEE, per germline. CDR3 coding DNA: TGTGCCAGCCTCTCTGTCATTTATGGCTACACCTTC. It encodes CASLSVIYGYTF.

The chain couples TRBV10-3 to TRBJ2-4, with TRBD1 identical over 9 bases. Germline-derived CDR1 and CDR2 are ENHRY and SYGVKD. The CDR3 is made up of 17 amino acids. With V trimmed by 10 bases and J by 8 bases, 21 bases remained unmatched. The CDR3 spells CATSKGRSTGGQYIQYF. The CDR3 nucleotides read TGTGCCACCAGCAAGGGGCGCTCGACAGGGGGGCAATACATTCAGTACTTC.

This clone was counted once. This chain connects TRBV5-6 to TRBJ1-2; 10 bases line up with TRBD1. The ends lost 4 bases at V and 8 bases at J; junction bases unmatched: 11. CDR1 is SGHDT, CDR2 YYEEEE, per germline. This CDR3 is built from 15 residues. In DNA, the CDR3 is TGTGCCAGCAGCCCCCGGGGGACAGGGGTTTGGGGCTACACCTTC. This sequence encodes CASSPRGTGVWGYTF.

J is TRBJ1-2 and V is TRBV28; D is unclear. The CDR3 contains 11 residues. The ends were cut back, 6 bases at V and 8 bases at J, with 10 bases in the middle. The germline gives CDR1 MDHEN, CDR2 SYDVKM. The CDR3 protein is CASSEPFGYTF. In DNA, the CDR3 is TGTGCCAGCAGCGAACCGTTCGGCTACACCTTC.

This rearrangement joins TRBV9 to TRBJ2-1, with a tentative D call TRBD2 (6 bases). Germline values: CDR1 SGDLS, CDR2 YYNGEE. This CDR3 is 18 amino acids long. The V gene lost 0 bases and the J gene lost 2 bases, with 18 bases spanning the gap. CDR3 in DNA: TGTGCCAGCAGCGTAGGCCACGCTAGCGACTATGCCTACAATGAGCAGTTCTTC. Amino acid sequence: CASSVGHASDYAYNEQFF.

The chain links TRBV5-1 to TRBJ2-3, with no clear D. V lost 3 bases to trimming and J lost 1 base, with 6 bases between them. The CDR3 spans 13 residues. Germline V gene lookup returns CDR1 SGHRS and CDR2 YFSETQ. CDR3 in amino acids: CASSSGGTDTQYF. In DNA, the CDR3 is TGCGCCAGCAGCTCAGGCGGCACAGATACGCAGTATTTT.

This clone is a singleton in its sample. This rearrangement joins TRBV30 to TRBJ2-3; maybe TRBD1 (6 bases). V lost 1 base to trimming and J lost 3 bases, with 8 bases between them. From germline, CDR1 is GTSNPN and CDR2 SVGIG (reference sequence). CDR3 length: 13 amino acids. CDR3 DNA sequence: TGTGCCTGGAGTGGCAGGGGAACAGATACGCAGTATTTT. Translated: CAWSGRGTDTQYF.

The chain joins TRBV6-5 to TRBJ1-1; tentatively, D is TRBD1 (5 bases). CDR3 length: 14 residues. Germline CDR1 is MNHEY and CDR2 is SVGAGI. Trimming left V 6 bases short and J 1 base short, with 12 bases between. Written as DNA, the CDR3 is TGTGCCAGCAGCGCCCGAGGGGCGAACACTGAAGCTTTCTTT. Encoded protein: CASSARGANTEAFF.

This sequence joins TRBV7-2 and TRBJ2-2, with 7 bases matching TRBD2. CDR1 is SGHTA, CDR2 FQGNSA, per germline. The CDR3 runs to 18 residues. V lost 5 bases and J lost 0; bases outside the gene matches: 12. The CDR3 region is CASSPRGSGFANTGELFF. Here the CDR3 DNA reads TGTGCCAGCAGCCCCCGGGGTAGCGGGTTCGCGAACACCGGGGAGCTGTTTTTT.

The genes are TRBV7-9 and TRBJ1-5; a weak D match, TRBD1 (5 bases). Germline lookup yields CDR1 SEHNR and CDR2 FQNEAQ (reference sequence). The CDR3 loop spans 15 amino acids. With 6 bases removed from V and 8 bases from J, the gap between germline ends came to 20 bases. CDR3 nucleotides: TGTGCCAGCAGACCTCTTCAGGGAACATCTGAGCCCCAGCATTTT. Protein: CASRPLQGTSEPQHF.

This clone has just a few counts. The V and J genes are TRBV7-9 and TRBJ2-7, with 10 bases identical to TRBD1. The trim removed 5 bases at V and 5 bases at J, leaving 6 bases unmatched. CDR1 is SEHNR and CDR2 is FQNEAQ in the germline V gene (reference sequence). The CDR3 consists of 14 residues. CDR3 coding DNA: TGTGCCAGCAGCCGGACAGGGGGACTCGACGAGCAGTACTTC. Translating it yields CASSRTGGLDEQYF.

The rearrangement joins TRBV7-2 to TRBJ2-7; perhaps TRBD2 as D (5 bases). V was shortened by 1 base and J by 9 bases, with 13 bases between the two germline ends. This CDR3 region has 13 residues. CDR1 and CDR2 (germline): SGHTA, FQGNSA. The CDR3 loop reads CASSLERTAPQYF. The CDR3 region has the DNA TGTGCCAGCAGCTTAGAGAGGACTGCACCGCAGTACTTC.

As regards this clone: Germline and junction disagree at one end, which may indicate a read error. V gene TRBV7-7 combines with J gene TRBJ2-1; possible D gene TRBD1, 6 bases. The CDR3 is 14 amino acids. Per the germline V gene, CDR1 is SSHAT and CDR2 is FNYEAQ (reference sequence). DNA of the CDR3: TGTGCTAGCAGCCATAACCCTGACAGGCATGAGCAGTTCTTC. It codes for CASSHNPDRHEQFF.

This clone was picked up one time. The chain carries TRBV28 and TRBJ2-1; TRBD2 aligns across 7 bases. Germline loops: CDR1 MDHEN, CDR2 SYDVKM. V lost 5 bases, J lost 2 bases, and 3 bases stayed unmatched. CDR3 length: 14 residues. CDR3 in DNA: TGTGCCAGCAGTCCCGGGACTACCTACAATGAGCAGTTCTTC. This codes for CASSPGTTYNEQFF.

The chain combines TRBV3-1 (or the pseudogene TRBV3-2) with TRBJ2-7, with D unresolved. The germline V gene has CDR1 LGHDT and CDR2 YNNKEL (reference sequence). The CDR3 totals 15 residues. V was shortened by 2 bases and J by 0 bases, with 11 bases between the two germline ends. In nucleotides, the CDR3 is TGTGCCAGCAGCCAATGGTCGACACCCTCCTACGAGCAGTACTTC. Translated, it gives CASSQWSTPSYEQYF.

The chain combines TRBV18 with TRBJ1-5; no clear D gene. Germline V CDR1 and CDR2: KGHSH, LQKENI. Trimming left V 0 bases short and J 3 bases short, with 6 bases between. The CDR3 consists of 14 residues. CDR3 in DNA: TGTGCCAGCTCACCACCCCAGGTCAATCAGCCCCAGCATTTT. It is translated as CASSPPQVNQPQHF.

This rearrangement joins TRBV18 to TRBJ1-3; D is unresolved. CDR1 and CDR2 from the germline V gene are KGHSH and LQKENI. This CDR3 has 18 amino acids. V was shortened by 8 bases and J by 0 bases, with 23 bases between the two germline ends. The CDR3 here is CASTRTHKTASSGNTIYF. The CDR3 DNA sequence: TGTGCCAGCACTCGAACCCACAAGACTGCGAGCTCTGGAAACACCATATATTTT.

This chain links TRBV18 with TRBJ1-4; no clear D. Trimming took off 5 bases at V and 1 base at J, with 14 bases between the two ends. This CDR3 is 16 amino acids long. Germline lookup yields CDR1 KGHSH and CDR2 LQKENI. CDR3 protein: CASSGPGMRTNEKLFF. Here the CDR3 DNA reads TGTGCCAGCTCAGGTCCGGGTATGAGAACTAATGAAAAACTGTTTTTT.

CDR3: CASSRQEPINYGYTF. In DNA, the CDR3 is TGTGCCAGCAGTCGACAAGAACCTATTAACTATGGCTACACCTTC. This sequence joins TRBV6-5 and TRBJ1-2, with D unclear. Trimming left V 5 bases short and J 1 base short, with 14 bases between. This CDR3 spans 15 amino acids. From germline, CDR1 is MNHEY and CDR2 SVGAGI.

The rearrangement links TRBV6-5 to TRBJ1-5, with 11 bases identical to TRBD1. The V gene's germline CDR1 is MNHEY and CDR2 SVGAGI. The CDR3 totals 13 residues. In DNA form, the CDR3 reads TGTGCGAGCGGGGACAGGGGGTTTCAGCCCCAGCATTTT. Translating it yields CASGDRGFQPQHF.

This rearrangement joins TRBV5-1 to TRBJ1-2; possible D gene TRBD1, 5 bases. CDR3 size: 17 residues. The ends were cut back, 0 bases at V and 1 base at J, with 16 bases in the middle. Germline CDR1 SGHRS, CDR2 YFSETQ. The CDR3 loop is CASSLEPPGRVNYGYTF. In DNA form, the CDR3 reads TGCGCCAGCAGCTTGGAGCCGCCAGGGAGGGTTAACTATGGCTACACCTTC.

The chain employs TRBV30 and TRBJ1-5, with D possibly matching TRBD1 (5 bases). With 0 bases removed from V and 4 bases from J, the gap between germline ends came to 10 bases. The CDR3 sequence is 14 residues long. Germline CDR1 GTSNPN, CDR2 SVGIG (reference sequence). The chain's CDR3 is CAWSVDSWNQPQHF. CDR3 in DNA: TGTGCCTGGAGTGTAGACAGTTGGAATCAGCCCCAGCATTTT.

This sequence joins TRBV9 and TRBJ1-2, with TRBD1 as a possible D gene (6 bases). Germline V gene data show CDR1 as SGDLS and CDR2 as YYNGEE. CDR3 length equals 11 residues. V dropped 7 bases and J dropped 7 bases, with 11 bases sitting between them. In DNA, the CDR3 is TGTGCCAGCCACAGGGACGGTGGCTACACCTTC. It translates to CASHRDGGYTF.

The chain links TRBV6-4 to TRBJ1-2; D unclear. The CDR3 loop spans 11 amino acids. Trimming removed 2 bases from V and 5 bases from J, with 3 bases in between. CDR1 is MRHNA and CDR2 is SNTAGT in the germline V gene. The CDR3 region is CASSDEYGYTF. The CDR3, as DNA: TGTGCCAGCAGTGACGAGTATGGCTACACCTTC.